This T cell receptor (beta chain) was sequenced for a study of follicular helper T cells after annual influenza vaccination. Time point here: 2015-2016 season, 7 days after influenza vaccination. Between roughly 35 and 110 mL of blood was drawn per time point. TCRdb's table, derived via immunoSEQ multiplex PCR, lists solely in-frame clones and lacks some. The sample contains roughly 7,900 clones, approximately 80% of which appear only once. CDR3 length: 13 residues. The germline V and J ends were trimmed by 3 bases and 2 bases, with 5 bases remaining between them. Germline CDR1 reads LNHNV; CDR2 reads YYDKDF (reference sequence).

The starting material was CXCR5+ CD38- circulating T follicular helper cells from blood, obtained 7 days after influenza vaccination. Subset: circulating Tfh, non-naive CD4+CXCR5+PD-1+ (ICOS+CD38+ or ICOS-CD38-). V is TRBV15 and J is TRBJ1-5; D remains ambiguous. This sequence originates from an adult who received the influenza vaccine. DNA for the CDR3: TGTGCCACCAGCAGCGGGCGCAATCAGCCCCAGCATTTT. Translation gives CATSSGRNQPQHF. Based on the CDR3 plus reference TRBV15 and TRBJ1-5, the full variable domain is DAMVIQNPRYQVTQFGKPVTLSCSQTLNHNVMYWYQQKSSQAPKLLFHYYDKDFNNEADTPDNFQSRRPNTSFCFLDIRSPGLGDTAMYLCATSSGRNQPQHFGDGTRLSIL.